Shown below are 20 T cell receptor beta chains from a single sample sequenced in a study of STAT3 mutations in large granular lymphocyte leukemia. Whole-study results and caveats: Every T-cell large granular lymphocyte leukemia patient had at least one immunodominant TCR beta clonotype.

Sequencing used immunoSEQ multiplex PCR; TCRdb keeps in-frame clones, though not all of them. The data contain approximately 22,000 clones, less than 95% of them seen just once; the ten biggest clones take up approximately 6%. Their antigens remain unidentified. The sample comprised peripheral blood mononuclear cells. The receptor source for this set is a man aged 40-49 years with T-cell large granular lymphocyte leukemia. Some clones in this sample may be carry-over from other donors' samples.

The chain joins TRBV7-9 to TRBJ1-2, with 7 positions matching TRBD1. The germline V gene encodes CDR1 SEHNR and CDR2 FQNEAQ (reference sequence). V trimming: 10 bases; J trimming: 7 bases; junction bases outside the gene matches: 18. This CDR3 spans 15 amino acids. The CDR3 nucleotides read TGTGCCACCAAGAGGGGGGACAGAGACGGGGGTGGCTACACCTTC. This gives the protein CATKRGDRDGGGYTF.

The gene calls are TRBV5-6 and TRBJ1-3; D call uncertain. The germline gives CDR1 SGHDT, CDR2 YYEEEE. V lost 5 bases to trimming and J lost 5 bases, with 11 bases between them. This CDR3 is 13 amino acids long. This chain's CDR3 is CASSPGLRNTIYF. The CDR3 bases are TGTGCCAGCAGTCCTGGCCTGCGAAACACCATATATTTT.

Here the CDR3 DNA reads TGTGCCTGGGATGGCTCTGGAAACACCATATATTTT. Translated: CAWDGSGNTIYF. The J gene is TRBJ1-3, the V gene TRBV30; D is undetermined. Germline CDR1 GTSNPN, CDR2 SVGIG (reference sequence). This CDR3 is built from 12 residues. Deletions cut 5 bases from V and 0 bases from J, with 5 bases between. Supplemented by reference TRBV30 and TRBJ1-3, the full variable domain reads SQTIHQWPATLVQPVGSPLSLECTVEGTSNPNLYWYRQAAGRGLQLLFYSVGIGQISSEVPQNLSASRPQDRQFILSSKKLLLSDSGFYLCAWDGSGNTIYFGEGSWLTVV.

The J gene is TRBJ2-1, the V gene TRBV6-6; no clear D. CDR3 length: 13 amino acids. Between the trimmed V and J ends, which lost 2 bases and 6 bases, there was a span of 8 bases. Germline CDR1 reads MNHNY; CDR2 reads SVGAGI (reference sequence). CDR3 coding DNA: TGTGCCAGCAGTTACCCTTGGGGCAATGAGCAGTTCTTC. Translation: CASSYPWGNEQFF.

Written as DNA, the CDR3 is TGTGCCAGCAGCCCGACTAGCGGGGGGGGTAATGAGCAGTTCTTC. Translation: CASSPTSGGGNEQFF. The rearrangement joins TRBV27 to TRBJ2-1; 14 bases map to TRBD2. The CDR3 runs to 15 residues. Germline CDR1 is MNHEY and CDR2 is SMNVEV (reference sequence). The junction had 5 bases not matched to a gene; V was cut back by 6 bases and J by 7 bases.

The J gene is TRBJ2-1, the V gene TRBV7-2; 7 nucleotides match TRBD1. V was clipped by 5 bases and J by 7 bases; unmatched bases: 5. CDR3 length: 13 amino acids. Germline V gene data show CDR1 as SGHTA and CDR2 as FQGNSA. Here the CDR3 reads CASSPGTVNEQFF. The DNA for the CDR3 is TGTGCCAGCAGCCCCGGGACAGTGAATGAGCAGTTCTTC. The entire variable domain, with the rest obtained from reference TRBV7-2 and TRBJ2-1, is as follows: GAGVSQSPSNKVTEKGKDVELRCDPISGHTALYWYRQSLGQGLEFLIYFQGNSAPDKSGLPSDRFSAERTGGSVSTLTIQRTQQEDSAVYLCASSPGTVNEQFFGPGTRLTVL.

The chain carries TRBV19 and TRBJ1-1; no clear D. V lost 1 base and J lost 10, with 16 bases in between. The CDR3 runs 14 residues. Germline CDR1 and CDR2: LNHDA and SQIVND (reference sequence). In nucleotides, the CDR3 is TGTGCCAGTAGTATAGCAGTGGGGTTCTTGGGAGCTTTCTTT. Translation: CASSIAVGFLGAFF.

The chain is built from TRBV5-1 and TRBJ2-5, with a tentative D call TRBD2 (5 bases). The CDR3 runs to 13 residues. Between the trimmed V and J ends, which lost 0 bases and 13 bases, there was a span of 16 bases. The germline V gene encodes CDR1 SGHRS and CDR2 YFSETQ. The CDR3 here is CASSLALDSSPYF. In DNA, the CDR3 is TGCGCCAGCAGCTTGGCTCTGGACTCAAGCCCGTACTTC.

This clone was picked up one time. The rearrangement joins TRBV29-1 to TRBJ2-5; perhaps TRBD1 as D (5 bases). V was shortened by 3 bases and J by 1 base, with 9 bases between the two germline ends. This CDR3 region has 13 residues. Germline V gene lookup returns CDR1 SQVTM and CDR2 ANQGSEA. The CDR3: CSVEAGPQETQYF. The DNA for the CDR3 is TGCAGCGTTGAGGCAGGGCCCCAAGAGACCCAGTACTTC.

Here the CDR3 reads CASSPREVTEAFF. The CDR3 nucleotides are TGTGCCAGCTCACCACGTGAGGTTACTGAAGCTTTCTTT. The chain carries TRBV18 and TRBJ1-1, with unresolved D. The CDR3 is 13 amino acids. With 1 base removed from V and 5 bases from J, the gap between germline ends came to 8 bases. From germline, CDR1 is KGHSH and CDR2 LQKENI. The complete variable domain, with remaining parts taken from reference TRBV18 and TRBJ1-1, reads NAGVMQNPRHLVRRRGQEARLRCSPMKGHSHVYWYRQLPEEGLKFMVYLQKENIIDESGMPKERFSAEFPKEGPSILRIQQVVRGDSAAYFCASSPREVTEAFFGQGTRLTVV.

This chain uses TRBV7-9 with TRBJ2-6; weak D call: TRBD1 (6 bases). The CDR3 loop spans 18 amino acids. Germline lookup yields CDR1 SEHNR and CDR2 FQNEAQ (reference sequence). The V end was cut by 6 bases, the J end by 0 bases, with 18 bases between. The CDR3 DNA sequence: TGTGCCAGCAGGCATCCGGGACATCCGTACTCTGGGGCCAACGTCCTGACTTTC. It yields the protein CASRHPGHPYSGANVLTF.

The CDR3 nucleotides read TGTGCCAGCAGTTCATCGACTCTGGGGAGTCAGCCCCAGCATTTT. This translates into CASSSSTLGSQPQHF. This chain connects TRBV27 to TRBJ1-5, with D unclear. V was pared by 4 bases and J by 6 bases, with 16 bases between. This CDR3 has 15 residues. The germline V gene has CDR1 MNHEY and CDR2 SMNVEV (reference sequence).

Comments on this clone: Other DNA sequences in the same sample also yield this CDR3. The chain links TRBV18 to TRBJ1-5; D remains unclear. CDR3 size: 13 residues. Germline values: CDR1 KGHSH, CDR2 LQKENI. V gave up 3 bases and J gave up 2 bases, with 5 bases separating them. Here the CDR3 reads CASSPQGNQPQHF. As DNA, the CDR3 is TGTGCCAGCTCACCGCAGGGCAATCAGCCCCAGCATTTT.

The chain links TRBV2 to TRBJ2-1; 10 bases are shared with TRBD2. V gave up 3 bases and J gave up 9 bases; unmatched junction bases: 11. This CDR3 comprises 16 residues. Germline V gene sequence: CDR1 SNHLY, CDR2 FYNNEI. CDR3 region: CASSENLAGAFGEQFF. The CDR3 DNA is TGTGCCAGCAGTGAGAATCTAGCGGGGGCCTTTGGTGAGCAGTTCTTC. Full variable domain (missing parts from reference TRBV2 and TRBJ2-1): EPEVTQTPSHQVTQMGQEVILRCVPISNHLYFYWYRQILGQKVEFLVSFYNNEISEKSEIFDDQFSVERPDGSNFTLKIRSTKLEDSAMYFCASSENLAGAFGEQFFGPGTRLTVL.

The rearrangement joins TRBV7-9 to TRBJ2-7; tentatively, D is TRBD1 (6 bases). Germline values: CDR1 SEHNR, CDR2 FQNEAQ (reference sequence). V was pared by 8 bases and J by 0 bases, with 8 bases between. The CDR3 totals 12 residues. CDR3 nucleotides: TGTGCCAGCCAGGGGTTCTCCTACGAGCAGTACTTC. The encoded protein is CASQGFSYEQYF. Filled out from reference TRBV7-9 and TRBJ2-7, the complete variable domain reads DTGVSQNPRHKITKRGQNVTFRCDPISEHNRLYWYRQTLGQGPEFLTYFQNEAQLEKSRLLSDRFSAERPKGSFSTLEIQRTEQGDSAMYLCASQGFSYEQYFGPGTRLTVT.

V usage is TRBV7-7 and J usage is TRBJ2-5, with TRBD2 as a possible D gene (5 bases). Germline V CDR1 and CDR2: SSHAT, FNYEAQ (reference sequence). CDR3 size: 15 residues. V lost 3 bases to trimming and J lost 1 base, with 12 bases between them. In nucleotides, the CDR3 is TGTGCCAGCAGCTTTATCTCGGGAACCCAAGAGACCCAGTACTTC. Its protein is CASSFISGTQETQYF.

CDR3 region: CASSLSQGRSLTEAFF. The CDR3 nucleotides are TGTGCCAGCAGCTTATCCCAGGGAAGATCGCTCACTGAAGCTTTCTTT. This chain links TRBV7-2 with TRBJ1-1; TRBD1 might be the D (5 bases). Trimming pared 2 bases from V and 4 bases from J, leaving 17 bases between. The germline V gene encodes CDR1 SGHTA and CDR2 FQGNSA. CDR3 length equals 16 residues.

The CDR3 DNA reads as TGTGCCATCAGTGAGGACTCTAACTATGGCTACACCTTC. As protein: CAISEDSNYGYTF. V gene TRBV10-3 combines with J gene TRBJ1-2, with D uncertain. V gave up 2 bases and J gave up 0 bases, with 4 bases separating them. Germline CDR1 reads ENHRY; CDR2 reads SYGVKD. This CDR3 is built from 13 residues.

The chain combines TRBV27 with TRBJ1-1, with D maybe TRBD1 (6 bases). Per germline, CDR1 MNHEY and CDR2 SMNVEV (reference sequence). Trimming took 3 bases from V and 0 from J, leaving 17 bases between them. The CDR3 is 17 residues long. CDR3 sequence reads: CASSFKGDITMNTEAFF. In DNA form, the CDR3 reads TGTGCCAGCAGTTTTAAAGGGGACATAACTATGAACACTGAAGCTTTCTTT.

The chain carries TRBV4-2 and TRBJ1-1; weak D call: TRBD1 (5 bases). V was shortened by 0 bases and J by 1 base, with 12 bases between the two germline ends. This CDR3 spans 16 amino acids. Germline CDR1 and CDR2: LGHNA and YNFKEQ. The CDR3 DNA sequence: TGTGCCAGCAGCCAAGACTGGGGCAACCCGAACACTGAAGCTTTCTTT. Protein product: CASSQDWGNPNTEAFF.